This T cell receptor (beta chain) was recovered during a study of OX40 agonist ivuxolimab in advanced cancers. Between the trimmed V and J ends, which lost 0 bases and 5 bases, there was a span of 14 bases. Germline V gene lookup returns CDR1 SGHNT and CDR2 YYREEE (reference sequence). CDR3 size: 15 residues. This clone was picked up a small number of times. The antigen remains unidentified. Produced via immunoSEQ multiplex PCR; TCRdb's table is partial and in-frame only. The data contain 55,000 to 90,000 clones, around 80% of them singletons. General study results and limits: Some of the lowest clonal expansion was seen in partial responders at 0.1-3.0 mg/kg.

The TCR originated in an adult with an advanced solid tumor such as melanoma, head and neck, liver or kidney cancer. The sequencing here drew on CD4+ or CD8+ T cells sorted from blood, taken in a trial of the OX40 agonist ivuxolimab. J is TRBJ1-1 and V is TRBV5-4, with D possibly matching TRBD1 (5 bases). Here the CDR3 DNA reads TGTGCCAGCAGCTTGGGAGGGGAGGGAGGGACTGAAGCTTTCTTT. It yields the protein CASSLGGEGGTEAFF.